Below are 5 T cell receptor beta chains sequenced from a single sample in a study of CD8+ T cells in alopecia areata. Treatment specified: oral pan-JAK inhibitor, 5-10 mg twice daily. Extraction and reverse transcription of RNA yielded cDNA as the sequencing template. Only in-frame clones appear in the TCRdb table, and some are missing; sequencing was by immunoSEQ multiplex PCR. The table includes approximately 160,000 clones, less than 70% detected once. The source material was CD4+ T cells sorted from blood, sampled at week 24, from a patient treated with tofacitinib. The source is a human donor with alopecia areata.

The V call is TRBV4-1, the J call TRBJ2-5, with D maybe TRBD2 (5 bases). The CDR3 extends over 16 amino acids. The ends were cut back, 4 bases at V and 4 bases at J, with 19 bases in the middle. The germline V gene encodes CDR1 MGHRA and CDR2 YSYEKL. CDR3 residues: CASSLEGAAKPETQYF. CDR3 sequence (DNA): TGCGCCAGCAGCCTAGAGGGAGCAGCCAAGCCAGAGACCCAGTACTTC.

This chain links TRBV9 with TRBJ1-1; D gene uncertain. Trimming cost V 0 bases and J 11 bases, with 8 bases left between them. This CDR3 comprises 11 residues. Germline CDR1 is SGDLS and CDR2 is YYNGEE. CDR3 coding DNA: TGTGCCAGCAGCGTAGGGAGTCGGGCTTTCTTT. Translated: CASSVGSRAFF.

The chain is built from TRBV30 and TRBJ2-3; D call uncertain. The CDR3 loop spans 12 amino acids. Germline lookup yields CDR1 GTSNPN and CDR2 SVGIG (reference sequence). V was clipped by 1 base and J by 6 bases, with 8 bases between them. CDR3 in amino acids: CAWSAIGDTQYF. CDR3 DNA: TGTGCCTGGAGTGCTATAGGGGATACGCAGTATTTT.

In its sample, this clone was seen a few times. The gene calls are TRBV29-1 and TRBJ2-7; maybe TRBD2 (6 bases). V lost 8 bases, J lost 0 bases, and 20 bases lay in between. The CDR3 sequence is 15 residues long. The V gene's germline CDR1 is SQVTM and CDR2 ANQGSEA. CDR3 sequence: CSTGGAGSFSYEQYF. Here the CDR3 DNA reads TGCAGCACCGGCGGGGCAGGTTCCTTCTCCTACGAGCAGTACTTC.

This clone has just one count. This chain joins TRBV6-5 and TRBJ2-7; D is uncertain. Germline assignment: CDR1 MNHEY and CDR2 SVGAGI. CDR3 length: 15 residues. V shed 4 bases and J shed 4 bases, with 17 bases lying between them. The DNA for the CDR3 is TGTGCCAGCAGTTTATCGACCCGTTCCCTATACGAGCAGTACTTC. Translation gives CASSLSTRSLYEQYF.